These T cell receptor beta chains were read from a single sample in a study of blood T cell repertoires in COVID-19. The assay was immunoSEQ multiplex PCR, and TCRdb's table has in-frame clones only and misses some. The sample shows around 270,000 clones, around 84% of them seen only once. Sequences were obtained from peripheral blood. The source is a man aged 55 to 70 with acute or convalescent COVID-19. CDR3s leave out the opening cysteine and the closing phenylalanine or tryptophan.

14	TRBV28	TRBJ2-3	ASSLLAAYLPDTQY
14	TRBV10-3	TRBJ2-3	AISVGAGSSTDTQY
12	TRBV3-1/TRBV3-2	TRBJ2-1	ASRGLGRYNEQF
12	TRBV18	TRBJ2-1	ASSPGADRWAGF
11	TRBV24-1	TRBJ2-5	ATSQGAQETQY
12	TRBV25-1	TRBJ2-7	ASRLSGASGEQY
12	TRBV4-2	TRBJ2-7	ASSQLALGYEQY
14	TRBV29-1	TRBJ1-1	SVLGGRRGWGTEAF
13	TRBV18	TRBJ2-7	ASSPDGLAGAEQY
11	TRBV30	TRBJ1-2	AWSREFTGGYT
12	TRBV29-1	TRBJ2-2	SVRGLAGTGELF
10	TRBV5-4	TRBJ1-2	ASSLASDGYT
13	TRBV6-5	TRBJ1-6	ASSYKGVGDSPLH